This T cell receptor beta chain was identified during a study of blood T cell repertoires in COVID-19. For the study at large: COVID-19 samples, acute and convalescent, were from the United States, Italy and Spain.

CDR1 and CDR2 from the germline V gene are MGHDK and SYGVNS. Trimming stripped 7 bases from V and 1 base from J, with 10 bases between. This CDR3 has 14 amino acids. In the source study's methods: By means of reference gene primer amplification, nucleated cell counts were estimated. This table comes from immunoSEQ multiplex PCR, and its TCRdb copy is limited to in-frame clones, with some not included. For V, J and clone size, that table is used; D and trimming come from the DNA. The sample holds roughly 43,000 clones, about 87% seen once. Sequencing was done on a sample of peripheral blood. V gene TRBV25-1 combines with J gene TRBJ2-2; D not certain. The source is a man in his fifties or sixties with active COVID-19. The CDR3 loop is CASMATLNTGELFF. Here the CDR3 DNA reads TGTGCCAGCATGGCCACCTTGAACACCGGGGAGCTGTTTTTT.